This is a list of T cell receptor beta chains from one sample in a study of T cell repertoires in cytomegalovirus infection. No antigen has been assigned to these receptors. A single record per CDR3 protein comes from TCRdb applying MiXCR to the reads. Here the sample spans 140,000 to 150,000 distinct CDR3 sequences, 25% to 35% being singletons. The sample consisted of CD8+ T cells from cultured PBMCs, taken from culture after CMV antigen stimulation. All receptors come from a human donor in good health (CMV status not recorded). Some clones in this sample may be carry-over from other donors' samples. Both conserved end residues are part of each CDR3. A D gene is named only where the DNA matches it firmly. The size entry is marked missing in some rows and otherwise reads once, few, many or a size class.

TRBD1	.	TRBV27	TRBJ1-2	TGTGCCAGCAGTCCCGGGACAGGTACCAACTATGGCTACACCTTC	CASSPGTGTNYGYTF
TRBD2	.	TRBV11-3	TRBJ2-1	TGTGCCAGCAGCTTATCTAGCGGGGGGGCTCATGAGCAGTTCTTC	CASSLSSGGAHEQFF
.	few	TRBV28	TRBJ1-3	TGTGCCAGCAGTAAACAAACCGGAAACACCATATATTTT	CASSKQTGNTIYF
TRBD1	.	TRBV7-8	TRBJ2-1	TGTGCCAGCAGCCAGGGACAGGGGGTTTTGGGGACCAATGAGCAGTTCTTC	CASSQGQGVLGTNEQFF
.	many	TRBV27	TRBJ1-2	TGTGCCAGCAGTCTCCTTGGGGGCTATGGCTACACCTTC	CASSLLGGYGYTF
TRBD1	many	TRBV11-1	TRBJ2-1	TGTGCCAGCGGGGACAGCTACAATGAGCAGTTCTTC	CASGDSYNEQFF
TRBD1	.	TRBV20-1	TRBJ2-3	TGCAGTGCTATATCCGGGACAGGGCCAGATACGCAGTATTTT	CSAISGTGPDTQYF
.	few	TRBV7-2	TRBJ2-7	TGTGCCAGCAGCTCCTGGGACATTAGGCTTTACGAGCAGTACTTC	CASSSWDIRLYEQYF
TRBD1	few	TRBV20-1	TRBJ2-1	TGCAGTGCTAGTGGGACAGGTCTTGTTATCTACAATGAGCAGTTCTTC	CSASGTGLVIYNEQFF
.	many	TRBV7-6	TRBJ2-1	TGTGCCAGCAGCCAGACCGGGGTTGCCTACAATGAGCAGTTCTTC	CASSQTGVAYNEQFF
.	many	TRBV12-3/TRBV12-4	TRBJ2-3	TGTGCCAGCACCCCTCCAGGGGCATTCAATACGCAGTATTTT	CASTPPGAFNTQYF
TRBD1	.	TRBV12-3/TRBV12-4	TRBJ1-4	TGTGCCAGCAGTCATGGACAGGGCGCCATCATATTT	CASSHGQGAIIF
.	many	TRBV4-1	TRBJ2-1	TGCGCCAGCAGCCAAGGGCAGGGTGAGCAGTTCTTC	CASSQGQGEQFF
TRBD1	.	TRBV27	TRBJ2-7	TGTGCCAGCAGAAGGGACAGTAGGCCTTACGAGCAGTACTTC	CASRRDSRPYEQYF
TRBD1	few	TRBV7-9	TRBJ1-2	TGTGCCAGCAGCTCTACCGGGACAGGGGAAGGCTATGGCTACACCTTC	CASSSTGTGEGYGYTF
TRBD1	few	TRBV7-2	TRBJ2-1	TGTGCCAGCAGCCCAACCCCGGGGACAGGGACTGAGCAGTTCTTC	CASSPTPGTGTEQFF
.	few	TRBV12-3/TRBV12-4	TRBJ1-5	TGTGCCAGCAGTTTAGATTTCCTTCTGTTGGATTTT	CASSLDFLLLDF
.	.	TRBV6-6	TRBJ2-7	TGTGCCAGCGTCGACAGTTCAGGCTCCTACGAGCAGTACTTC	CASVDSSGSYEQYF
TRBD1	many	TRBV7-2	TRBJ1-2	TGTGCCAGCAGCGCACAGGGGTTCGACTATGGCTACACCTTC	CASSAQGFDYGYTF
.	.	TRBV9	TRBJ2-3	TGTGCCAGCAGCGAGGAGGGGGTGGGCACAGATACGCAGTATTTT	CASSEEGVGTDTQYF
.	.	TRBV2	TRBJ2-7	TGTGCCAGCAGTGAAGCGGGCGGACAGACGAGCGAGCAGTACTTC	CASSEAGGQTSEQYF
TRBD1	.	TRBV4-2	TRBJ1-5	TGTGCCAGCAGCCAGACGGGACAGGGCAATCAGCCCCAGCATTTT	CASSQTGQGNQPQHF
TRBD2	.	TRBV12-3/TRBV12-4	TRBJ2-5	TGTGCCAGCAGTTTAGGAGTAGCGGGGATTCAAGAGACCCAGTACTTC	CASSLGVAGIQETQYF
.	.	TRBV6-8	TRBJ2-5	TGTGCCAGCAGTTATTTTTTTGGGGACGGAGGGACCCAGTACTTC	CASSYFFGDGGTQYF
.	few	TRBV19	TRBJ2-2	TGTGCCAGTAGTATGGCACACCGCCACACCGGGGAGCTGTTTTTT	CASSMAHRHTGELFF
TRBD2	few	TRBV7-8	TRBJ2-3	TGTGCCAGCAGCTCTTTAGCGGGGATCCGCACAGATACGCAGTATTTT	CASSSLAGIRTDTQYF
.	.	TRBV19	TRBJ1-2	TGTGCCAGTAACGGGGCTAACTATGGCTACACCTTC	CASNGANYGYTF
.	.	TRBV19	TRBJ2-3	TGTGCCAGTCGCGGAATATTTGACACAGATACGCAGTATTTT	CASRGIFDTDTQYF
.	.	TRBV6-6	TRBJ2-2	TGTGCCAGCAGTCGGCCGCCAACGAACACCGGGGAGCTGTTTTTT	CASSRPPTNTGELFF
TRBD2	.	TRBV11-1	TRBJ2-3	TGTGCCAGCAGCGACACCGGACTAGCTTCAGATACGCAGTATTTT	CASSDTGLASDTQYF
.	few	TRBV12-3/TRBV12-4	TRBJ2-4	TGTGCCAGCAGTTTCTTCAGTCCAGAAAAAAACATTCAGTACTTC	CASSFFSPEKNIQYF
.	many	TRBV6-1	TRBJ2-1	TGTGCCAGCACACTCCCTCGGGACTACAATGAGCAGTTCTTC	CASTLPRDYNEQFF
TRBD2	.	TRBV5-6	TRBJ2-5	TGTGCCAGCAGCTTGGGACTAGCGGGGAGGGAGACCCAGTACTTC	CASSLGLAGRETQYF
.	.	TRBV7-2	TRBJ2-5	TGTGCCAGCAGCTCTATGTTGGGTGAGACCCAGTACTTC	CASSSMLGETQYF
.	.	TRBV6-1	TRBJ2-1	TGTGCCAGCAGTCCGACAGACAATGAGCAGTTCTTC	CASSPTDNEQFF
TRBD2	many	TRBV20-1	TRBJ2-3	TGCAGTGGGGAGGCCAGCGGGGGCGTAGATACGCAGTATTTT	CSGEASGGVDTQYF
TRBD1	.	TRBV12-3/TRBV12-4	TRBJ1-1	TGTGCCAGCAGTCCAACAGGGGGCATGGCCACTGAAGCTTTCTTT	CASSPTGGMATEAFF
.	.	TRBV2	TRBJ1-5	TGTGCCAGCCAGGATTATGGGGGGCAGCCCCAGCATTTT	CASQDYGGQPQHF
.	.	TRBV7-9	TRBJ2-1	TGTGCCAGCAGCCCACGGGACGTTTCCTACAATGAGCAGTTCTTC	CASSPRDVSYNEQFF
.	.	TRBV7-9	TRBJ1-2	TGTGCCAGCAGCCCAGGGCCCTTTACGGGGGTCGGCTACACCTTC	CASSPGPFTGVGYTF
TRBD1	many	TRBV12-3/TRBV12-4	TRBJ2-1	TGTGCCAGCAGTGTAAGTCCGGGACAGACTTCCTACAATGAGCAGTTCTTC	CASSVSPGQTSYNEQFF